Included here is one T cell receptor beta chain sequence, with context. The sample originates from a study of blood T cell repertoires in COVID-19. Study summary: The United States, Italy and Spain supplied acute and convalescent COVID-19 samples.

Assay used: immunoSEQ multiplex PCR; TCRdb lists only in-frame clones, some missing. Among roughly 320,000 clones, over 90% were seen once, and the ten largest hold around 4.2%. Germline CDR1 is MNHEY and CDR2 is SVGAGI. This CDR3 region has 12 residues. Trimming removed 10 bases at V and 4 bases at J, with 13 bases between. Those designated as exposed participants met a COVID-19 case within 2 weeks before study entry. The source material was PBMCs or T cells enriched from blood (not recorded which). The V and J genes are TRBV6-5 and TRBJ1-1; tentatively, D is TRBD1 (5 bases). The clonotype was recovered from a woman aged 25-40 years who had been exposed to COVID-19. The CDR3 coding sequence is TGTGCCACCAGGGAGTCGGGCACTGAAGCTTTCTTT. Translation: CATRESGTEAFF.